The 8 T cell receptor beta chains below all came from one sample that was sequenced in a study of cytomegalovirus exposure and HLA in healthy donors. This PCR relied on a set of 60 Vbeta primers and 13 Jbeta primers. The protocol was immunoSEQ multiplex PCR, while the TCRdb copy is restricted to in-frame clones and leaves out a portion. Among around 150,000 clones listed, about 81% were seen once. The sequencing input was PBMCs. Source of these receptors: a girl aged 2-10 years in good health and CMV-seropositive.

The rearrangement uses TRBV28 and TRBJ1-3, with TRBD1 as a possible D gene (5 bases). Trimming cost V 6 bases and J 5 bases, with 20 bases left between them. CDR1 MDHEN and CDR2 SYDVKM come from the germline V gene. CDR3 length: 16 residues. CDR3 in amino acids: CASRPESYRPRNTIYF. In DNA form, the CDR3 reads TGTGCCAGCAGGCCCGAATCCTACAGGCCGCGAAACACCATATATTTT.

The genes are TRBV29-1 and TRBJ2-1; 15 bases line up with TRBD2. CDR3 length equals 13 residues. Germline V gene data show CDR1 as SQVTM and CDR2 as ANQGSEA. The ends lost 6 bases at V and 7 bases at J; junction bases unmatched: 1. The CDR3 spells CSVGTSGGNEQFF. The DNA of the CDR3 is TGCAGCGTAGGGACTAGCGGGGGGAATGAGCAGTTCTTC.

V usage is TRBV14 and J usage is TRBJ2-1, with 11 bases identical to TRBD2. J was trimmed by 15 bases and V by 0 bases; bases with no gene match: 7. Germline V gives CDR1 SGHDN, CDR2 FVKESK. This CDR3 is built from 14 residues. This CDR3 reads CASSQETSGRRWFF. As DNA, the CDR3 is TGTGCCAGCAGCCAAGAAACTAGCGGGAGAAGGTGGTTCTTC.

The chain combines TRBV4-1 with TRBJ2-1, with 11 nucleotides matching TRBD2. From germline, CDR1 is MGHRA and CDR2 YSYEKL. After removal of 0 bases from V and 5 bases from J, the junction contained 3 bases not matched to a gene. The CDR3 covers 16 residues. The CDR3, as DNA: TGCGCCAGCAGCCAAGAGGTAGCGGGAGGGGACAATGAGCAGTTCTTC. Residues: CASSQEVAGGDNEQFF.

The chain couples TRBV5-4 to TRBJ2-1; D gene uncertain. The V gene's germline CDR1 is SGHNT and CDR2 YYREEE (reference sequence). V was clipped by 4 bases and J by 10 bases, with 15 bases between them. The CDR3 loop spans 13 amino acids. The DNA for the CDR3 is TGTGCCAGCAGCCCATGGGTTAATAGCGAGCAGTTCTTC. Amino acids: CASSPWVNSEQFF.

Remarks on this clone: At one boundary the junction diverges from the germline segment, which might be a read error. The J gene is TRBJ2-1, the V gene TRBV5-1; 11 bases line up with TRBD2. This CDR3 comprises 15 residues. Germline V lookup: CDR1 SGHRS, CDR2 YFSETQ. The CDR3 DNA reads TGCGCCAGCATTCAGGGACTAGCGGAAAACAATGGGCAGTTCTTC. This encodes CASIQGLAENNGQFF.

This chain joins TRBV30 and TRBJ1-1, with unresolved D. Trimming left V 2 bases short and J 5 bases short, with 12 bases between. CDR3 length: 13 amino acids. Germline-derived CDR1 and CDR2 are GTSNPN and SVGIG (reference sequence). CDR3 DNA sequence: TGTGCCTGGAGTCGGAGTGGTGTAACTGAAGCTTTCTTT. Protein product: CAWSRSGVTEAFF.

This clone was counted once. V and J are TRBV19 and TRBJ2-7, with D perhaps TRBD1 (5 bases). Trimming took off 4 bases at V and 2 bases at J, with 12 bases between the two ends. The germline V gene has CDR1 LNHDA and CDR2 SQIVND (reference sequence). This CDR3 spans 14 amino acids. The CDR3: CASSKTADTYEQYF. As DNA, the CDR3 is TGTGCCAGTAGTAAGACAGCCGATACCTACGAGCAGTACTTC.